The 16 T cell receptor beta chains below all came from one sample that was sequenced in a study of T cells in Graves' hyperthyroidism and ophthalmopathy. Researchers took RNA transcripts and amplified the TCR beta CDR3 regions from them. HTBI primers were the set used in a first-round RT-PCR of the TCR CDR3. TCRdb re-analysed the multiplex PCR reads in MiXCR, keeping a single row per CDR3 protein. The table records hundreds of thousands of distinct CDR3 sequences, around 15% of them present only once. The sample was blood. These receptors came from a woman between 45 and 60 years old with Graves' ophthalmopathy.

This clonotype was picked up many times. V is TRBV7-8 and J is TRBJ2-7; no reliable D call. The CDR3 consists of 14 residues. Trimming left V 5 bases short and J 6 bases short, with 17 bases between. CDR1 is SGHVS, CDR2 FQNEAQ, per germline. CDR3 nucleotide sequence: TGTGCCAGCAGCGCTCAGAGGCCACCCACCGAGCAGTACTTC. Protein product: CASSAQRPPTEQYF.

The genes are TRBV12-3 or TRBV12-4 and TRBJ1-1, with D maybe TRBD1 (5 bases). CDR3 length: 13 amino acids. V lost 5 bases and J 4 bases, leaving 11 bases between the germline ends. The CDR3 DNA follows: TGTGCCAGCAGTCGAGGGGACGGCACTGAAGCTTTCTTT. It codes for CASSRGDGTEAFF.

The chain carries TRBV20-1 and TRBJ1-2; 9 bases align to TRBD1. The CDR3 has 13 amino acids. Looked up from germline, CDR1 is DFQATT and CDR2 is SNEGSKA (reference sequence). The trim removed 2 bases at V and 6 bases at J, leaving 4 bases unmatched. The CDR3 DNA follows: TGCAGTGCTAGAACACAGGGGGCTGATGGCTACACCTTC. It codes for CSARTQGADGYTF.

This clonotype was counted ten times or more. The chain uses TRBV18 and TRBJ1-1, with TRBD1 matching over 7 bases. The junction had 13 bases not matched to a gene; V was cut back by 8 bases and J by 7 bases. Per the germline V gene, CDR1 is KGHSH and CDR2 is LQKENI. The CDR3 sequence is 14 residues long. CDR3 nucleotide sequence: TGTGCCAGCCACCCGGACAGGAGTTCCGGTGAAGCTTTCTTT. As protein: CASHPDRSSGEAFF. The full variable domain, its missing parts supplied by reference TRBV18 and TRBJ1-1, is NAGVMQNPRHLVRRRGQEARLRCSPMKGHSHVYWYRQLPEEGLKFMVYLQKENIIDESGMPKERFSAEFPKEGPSILRIQQVVRGDSAAYFCASHPDRSSGEAFFGQGTRLTVV.

Only a few counts were recorded for this clonotype. The chain couples TRBV11-2 to TRBJ2-5; D gene uncertain. This CDR3 is 15 amino acids long. Germline V gene data show CDR1 as SGHAT and CDR2 as FQNNGV. Trimming left V 3 bases short and J 1 base short, with 12 bases between. CDR3 amino acids: CASSLVQRPQETQYF. The DNA for the CDR3 is TGTGCCAGCAGCTTGGTTCAAAGGCCCCAAGAGACCCAGTACTTC. The full variable domain, with the rest looked up from reference TRBV11-2 and TRBJ2-5, is EAGVAQSPRYKIIEKRQSVAFWCNPISGHATLYWYQQILGQGPKLLIQFQNNGVVDDSQLPKDRFSAERLKGVDSTLKIQPAKLEDSAVYLCASSLVQRPQETQYFGPGTRLLVL.

The chain uses TRBV10-3 and TRBJ2-7; either TRBD1 or TRBD2 may fit D (5 bases each). Germline assignment: CDR1 ENHRY and CDR2 SYGVKD. The CDR3 has 14 residues. V was shortened by 5 bases and J by 6 bases, with 17 bases between the two germline ends. CDR3 region: CAISSSEGTTEQYF. The DNA of the CDR3 is TGTGCCATCAGTTCTAGTGAAGGGACCACCGAGCAGTACTTC.

This clonotype has just a few counts. The V call is TRBV5-4, the J call TRBJ1-1; 8 bases fit TRBD1. The CDR3 loop spans 17 amino acids. After removal of 0 bases from V and 5 bases from J, the junction contained 12 bases not matched to a gene. Per the germline V gene, CDR1 is SGHNT and CDR2 is YYREEE (reference sequence). CDR3 sequence reads: CASSLGGQAGIGTEAFF. For the CDR3, the DNA is TGTGCCAGCAGCTTGGGGGGACAGGCAGGGATAGGGACTGAAGCTTTCTTT.

This clonotype was picked up many times. The chain couples TRBV12-3 or TRBV12-4 to TRBJ1-1; D may be TRBD1 (5 bases). The CDR3 contains 15 residues. Trimming cost V 5 bases and J 0 bases, with 13 bases left between them. The CDR3 nucleotides read TGTGCCAGCAGTCGGGCTAAGACAGTGAACACTGAAGCTTTCTTT. It is translated as CASSRAKTVNTEAFF.

This clonotype occurred many times. This rearrangement joins TRBV28 to TRBJ2-7, with 7 bases matching TRBD1. Germline trimming cut 5 bases from V and 0 bases from J; bases unmatched to any gene: 4. The CDR3 spans 14 residues. Germline CDR1 is MDHEN and CDR2 is SYDVKM. For the CDR3, the DNA is TGTGCCAGCAGTGGACAGGCGAACTCCTACGAGCAGTACTTC. Its protein is CASSGQANSYEQYF. Full variable domain (outside the CDR3, taken from reference TRBV28 and TRBJ2-7): DVKVTQSSRYLVKRTGEKVFLECVQDMDHENMFWYRQDPGLGLRLIYFSYDVKMKEKGDIPEGYSVSREKKERFSLILESASTNQTSMYLCASSGQANSYEQYFGPGTRLTVT.

This clonotype was observed at least ten times. This chain uses TRBV7-9 with TRBJ2-7, with TRBD1 matching over 7 bases. Trimming removed 5 bases from V and 7 bases from J; junction bases left unmatched: 11. The CDR3 is made up of 14 amino acids. CDR1 and CDR2 (germline): SEHNR, FQNEAQ (reference sequence). CDR3 protein: CASSTYRGTREQYF. DNA for the CDR3: TGTGCCAGCAGCACATACAGGGGTACGAGGGAGCAGTACTTC.

This clonotype was observed a handful of times. The J gene is TRBJ1-1, the V gene TRBV29-1; 7 nucleotides match TRBD1. J gave up 7 bases and V 1 base, and 9 bases lay outside the gene matches. From germline, CDR1 is SQVTM and CDR2 ANQGSEA. The CDR3 covers 14 residues. CDR3: CSVEGDSDPNEAFF. CDR3 DNA: TGCAGCGTTGAAGGGGACAGCGATCCCAATGAAGCTTTCTTT.

Details on this clonotype: Since a much larger clone is just one base distant, this may be a read error. This chain uses TRBV13 with TRBJ1-1; 8 positions match TRBD1. This CDR3 spans 15 amino acids. The germline V gene encodes CDR1 PRHDT and CDR2 FYEKMQ (reference sequence). Germline trimming cut 5 bases from V and 7 bases from J; bases unmatched to any gene: 12. DNA of the CDR3: TGTGCCAGCAGCGCCCGGACAGGGAGGGCCGTTGAAGCTTTCTTT. Residues: CASSARTGRAVEAFF.

A few counts support this clonotype. For the CDR3, the DNA is TGTGCCAGCAGCCAAGAATCAGCGGGACTAGCGGGTCAATCCTACAATGAGCAGTTCTTC. Amino acids: CASSQESAGLAGQSYNEQFF. The chain recombines TRBV4-2 with TRBJ2-1; TRBD2 matches 12 bases. J lost 1 base, V lost 0 bases, and 10 bases had no gene match. The CDR3 spans 20 residues. Germline V gives CDR1 LGHNA, CDR2 YNFKEQ.

This chain uses TRBV9 with TRBJ2-7; the match to TRBD1 covers 8 bases. The CDR3 covers 15 residues. Losses at the gene ends were 4 bases for V and 4 bases for J; bases not matched to a gene: 10. Germline-derived CDR1 and CDR2 are SGDLS and YYNGEE. CDR3 nucleotide sequence: TGTGCCAGCAGCCCCCGGACAGGGAGACTATACGAGCAGTACTTC. Encoded protein: CASSPRTGRLYEQYF.

With respect to this clonotype: Being one base from a much bigger clone, this may be a read error. The CDR3 DNA reads TGCAGTGCCACTACTAACTACGAGCAGTACTTC. It encodes CSATTNYEQYF. This chain links TRBV20-1 with TRBJ2-7; the D is unclear. Between the trimmed V and J ends, which lost 6 bases and 3 bases, there was a span of 9 bases. Germline-derived CDR1 and CDR2 are DFQATT and SNEGSKA (reference sequence). The CDR3 is 11 amino acids.

The table lists this clonotype with a few counts. The chain is built from TRBV6-5 and TRBJ2-3, with a tentative D call TRBD2 (5 bases). Germline assignment: CDR1 MNHEY and CDR2 SVGAGI. The CDR3 runs 15 residues. Trimming took 4 bases from V and 3 from J, leaving 14 bases between them. The chain's CDR3 is CASSFGPRGTDTQYF. Written as DNA, the CDR3 is TGTGCCAGCAGTTTCGGCCCTCGAGGGACAGATACGCAGTATTTT.